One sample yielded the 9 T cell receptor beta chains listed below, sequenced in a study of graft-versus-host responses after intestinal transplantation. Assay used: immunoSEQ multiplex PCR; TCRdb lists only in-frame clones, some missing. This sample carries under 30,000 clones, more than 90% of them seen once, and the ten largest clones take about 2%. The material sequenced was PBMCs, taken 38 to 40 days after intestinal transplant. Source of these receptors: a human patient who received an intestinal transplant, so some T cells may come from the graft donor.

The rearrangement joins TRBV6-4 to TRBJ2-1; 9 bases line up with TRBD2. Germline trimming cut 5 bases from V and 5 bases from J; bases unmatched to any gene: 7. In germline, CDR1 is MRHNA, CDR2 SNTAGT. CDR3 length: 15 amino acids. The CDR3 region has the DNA TGTGCCAGCAGTCCCCGGGCTAGCGGGAACAATGAGCAGTTCTTC. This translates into CASSPRASGNNEQFF.

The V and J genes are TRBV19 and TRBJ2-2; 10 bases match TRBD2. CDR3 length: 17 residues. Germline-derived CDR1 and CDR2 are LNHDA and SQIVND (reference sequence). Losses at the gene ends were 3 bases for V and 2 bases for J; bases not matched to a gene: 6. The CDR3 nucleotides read TGTGCCAGTAGTATCTCCGGACTAGCGGCAAACACCGGGGAGCTGTTTTTT. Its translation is CASSISGLAANTGELFF. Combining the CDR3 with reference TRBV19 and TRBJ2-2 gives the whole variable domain DGGITQSPKYLFRKEGQNVTLSCEQNLNHDAMYWYRQDPGQGLRLIYYSQIVNDFQKGDIAEGYSVSREKKESFPLTVTSAQKNPTAFYLCASSISGLAANTGELFFGEGSRLTVL.

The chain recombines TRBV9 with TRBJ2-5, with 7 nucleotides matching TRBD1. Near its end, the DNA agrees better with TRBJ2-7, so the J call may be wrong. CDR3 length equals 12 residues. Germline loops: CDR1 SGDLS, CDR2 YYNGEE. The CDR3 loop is CASSGQGYEQYF. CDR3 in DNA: TGTGCCAGCAGCGGACAGGGTTACGAGCAGTACTTC.

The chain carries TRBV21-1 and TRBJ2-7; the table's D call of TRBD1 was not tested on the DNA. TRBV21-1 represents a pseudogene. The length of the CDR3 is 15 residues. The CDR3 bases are TGTGCCAGCAGCAAGGGACAGGGGAGCCCCTACGAGCAGTACTTC. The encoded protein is CASSKGQGSPYEQYF.

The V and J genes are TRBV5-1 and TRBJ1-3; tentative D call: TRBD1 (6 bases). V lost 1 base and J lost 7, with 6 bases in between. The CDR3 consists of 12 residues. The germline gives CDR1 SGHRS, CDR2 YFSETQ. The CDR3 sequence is CASSLTGNTIYF. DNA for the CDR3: TGCGCCAGCAGCTTGACAGGGAACACCATATATTTT.

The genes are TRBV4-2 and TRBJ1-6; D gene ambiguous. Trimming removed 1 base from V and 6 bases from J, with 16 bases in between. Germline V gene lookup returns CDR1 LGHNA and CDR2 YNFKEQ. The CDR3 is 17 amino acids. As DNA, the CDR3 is TGTGCCAGCAGCCAAGTACAGAGATGGAAAGCTAATTCACCCCTCCACTTT. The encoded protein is CASSQVQRWKANSPLHF.

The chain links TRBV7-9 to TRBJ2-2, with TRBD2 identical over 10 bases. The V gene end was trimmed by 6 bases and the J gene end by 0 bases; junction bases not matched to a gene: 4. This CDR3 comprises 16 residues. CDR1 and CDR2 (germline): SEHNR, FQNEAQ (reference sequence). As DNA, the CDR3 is TGTGCCAGCAGTCACAGCGGGAGGGCGAACACCGGGGAGCTGTTTTTT. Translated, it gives CASSHSGRANTGELFF.

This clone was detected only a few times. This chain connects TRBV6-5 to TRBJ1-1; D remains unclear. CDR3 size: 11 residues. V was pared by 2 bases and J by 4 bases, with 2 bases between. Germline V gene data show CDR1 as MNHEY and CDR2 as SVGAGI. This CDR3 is CASSYGTEAFF. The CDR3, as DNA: TGTGCCAGCAGTTACGGCACTGAAGCTTTCTTT.

The CDR3 coding sequence is TGTGCCAGCAGCCAGAAGGACAGGGATGGCTACGAGCAGTACTTC. Translating it yields CASSQKDRDGYEQYF. The chain employs TRBV5-5 and TRBJ2-7, with 8 positions matching TRBD1. The CDR3 loop spans 15 amino acids. J lost 3 bases, V lost 4 bases, and 9 bases had no gene match. The germline CDR1 and CDR2 sequences are SGHKS and YYEKEE (reference sequence).